The 23 T cell receptor beta chains listed next were all sequenced from one sample in a study of blood T cell repertoires in COVID-19. Clones were read by immunoSEQ multiplex PCR, and TCRdb kept only the in-frame ones, dropping some. The sample carries about 350,000 clones, around nine tenths recorded once. The sample taken for sequencing was peripheral blood. These receptors originate from a young woman who had recovered from COVID-19.

This sequence joins TRBV10-2 and TRBJ2-2; 7 nucleotides match TRBD2. Germline V gene lookup returns CDR1 WSHSY and CDR2 SAAADI. With 3 bases clipped from V and 0 bases from J, the junction kept 7 bases outside the gene matches. There are 17 residues in the CDR3. In nucleotides, the CDR3 is TGCGCCAGCAGTGATCAGGCTCTAGCGGCGAACACCGGGGAGCTGTTTTTT. Translation: CASSDQALAANTGELFF.

This chain uses TRBV5-1 with TRBJ2-2, with a weak D call TRBD2 (6 bases). This CDR3 has 17 residues. Trimming took off 2 bases at V and 1 base at J, with 15 bases between the two ends. Looked up from germline, CDR1 is SGHRS and CDR2 is YFSETQ. Here the CDR3 reads CASSFYAGGMNTGELFF. The CDR3 DNA is TGCGCCAGCAGCTTTTATGCTGGCGGGATGAACACCGGGGAGCTGTTTTTT.

This sequence joins TRBV10-3 and TRBJ1-4; 9 bases are shared with TRBD1. Per the germline V gene, CDR1 is ENHRY and CDR2 is SYGVKD. The CDR3 is made up of 15 amino acids. Losses at the gene ends were 10 bases for V and 5 bases for J; bases not matched to a gene: 11. The CDR3 region has the DNA TGTGCCACCAAAGATACAGGGGGCGAGAATGAAAAACTGTTTTTT. This encodes CATKDTGGENEKLFF.

The chain couples TRBV30 to TRBJ1-5; D may be TRBD1 (6 bases). This CDR3 comprises 14 residues. CDR1 and CDR2 from the germline V gene are GTSNPN and SVGIG (reference sequence). V dropped 2 bases and J dropped 4 bases, with 12 bases sitting between them. The CDR3 spells CAWSKGTQNQPQHF. CDR3 in DNA: TGTGCCTGGAGTAAAGGGACACAAAATCAGCCCCAGCATTTT. Based on the CDR3 plus reference TRBV30 and TRBJ1-5, the full variable domain is SQTIHQWPATLVQPVGSPLSLECTVEGTSNPNLYWYRQAAGRGLQLLFYSVGIGQISSEVPQNLSASRPQDRQFILSSKKLLLSDSGFYLCAWSKGTQNQPQHFGDGTRLSIL.

V usage is TRBV11-3 and J usage is TRBJ2-5; 8 nucleotides align to TRBD2. CDR3 length equals 18 residues. The J segment lost 0 bases and the V segment lost 0 bases, leaving 9 bases of the junction unmatched. Germline V lookup: CDR1 SGHNT, CDR2 YENEEA. CDR3 nucleotides: TGTGCCAGCAGCTTAGATTCGGGAGGGGGGCCTGACCAAGAGACCCAGTACTTC. Translation gives CASSLDSGGGPDQETQYF.

The genes are TRBV7-8 and TRBJ1-5, with 12 bases that match TRBD1. The germline gives CDR1 SGHVS, CDR2 FQNEAQ. V gave up 3 bases and J gave up 6 bases; unmatched junction bases: 12. The CDR3 runs 18 residues. The CDR3 protein is CASSLGTGTGGRGQPQHF. The CDR3 DNA sequence: TGTGCCAGCAGCTTGGGCACCGGGACAGGGGGCCGAGGTCAGCCCCAGCATTTT.

This chain links TRBV5-4 with TRBJ2-2; 11 nucleotides match TRBD2. Trimming cost V 1 base and J 6 bases; bases outside gene matches: 5. The CDR3 extends over 16 amino acids. Germline CDR1 reads SGHNT; CDR2 reads YYREEE (reference sequence). CDR3 sequence: CASSLPLAGGSGELFF. In nucleotides, the CDR3 is TGTGCCAGCAGCTTGCCCCTAGCGGGAGGCTCCGGGGAGCTGTTTTTT. The variable domain in full, completed from reference TRBV5-4 and TRBJ2-2, reads ETGVTQSPTHLIKTRGQQVTLRCSSQSGHNTVSWYQQALGQGPQFIFQYYREEENGRGNFPPRFSGLQFPNYSSELNVNALELDDSALYLCASSLPLAGGSGELFFGEGSRLTVL.

J is TRBJ1-1 and V is TRBV5-1; D ambiguous. CDR3 length: 13 residues. Trimming stripped 2 bases from V and 7 bases from J, with 12 bases between. The germline gives CDR1 SGHRS, CDR2 YFSETQ. The CDR3 DNA reads as TGCGCCAGCAGCTTTGATCCGGCGGTTGAAGCTTTCTTT. This translates into CASSFDPAVEAFF.

This clone was observed a single time. The rearrangement joins TRBV4-1 to TRBJ1-2; D ambiguous. CDR3 size: 14 residues. Looked up from germline, CDR1 is MGHRA and CDR2 is YSYEKL. Trimming stripped 0 bases from V and 8 bases from J, with 13 bases between. The CDR3 sequence is CASSQDPGVEGYTF. The CDR3 coding sequence is TGCGCCAGCAGCCAAGATCCGGGAGTGGAGGGCTACACCTTC.

This clone was seen ten or more times. V and J are TRBV9 and TRBJ1-1; D not resolved. V shed 6 bases and J shed 3 bases, with 12 bases lying between them. Per the germline V gene, CDR1 is SGDLS and CDR2 is YYNGEE. CDR3 length: 13 amino acids. CDR3 residues: CASTKFADTEAFF. In DNA, the CDR3 is TGTGCCAGCACCAAATTTGCGGACACTGAAGCTTTCTTT.

The chain carries TRBV5-8 and TRBJ2-7; D remains ambiguous. CDR1 is SGHTS and CDR2 is YDEGEE in the germline V gene. V was trimmed by 6 bases and J by 3 bases, leaving 19 bases between them. The CDR3 covers 15 residues. The CDR3 reads CASTPALKRFYEQYV. CDR3 DNA sequence: TGTGCCAGCACCCCGGCTCTTAAGCGTTTCTACGAGCAGTACGTC.

V gene TRBV5-4 combines with J gene TRBJ2-1; 11 nucleotides align to TRBD2. CDR1 is SGHNT and CDR2 is YYREEE in the germline V gene (reference sequence). CDR3 length: 16 amino acids. Unmatched junction bases numbered 11, after V lost 4 bases and J lost 8 bases. The CDR3, as DNA: TGTGCCAGCAGCCCTTATGCTAGCGGGAGGTCCCATGAGCAGTTCTTC. The encoded protein is CASSPYASGRSHEQFF.

This clone has more than one count but fewer than ten. The CDR3 loop reads CASSKAQGATDQPQHF. The CDR3 coding sequence is TGTGCCAGCAGCAAGGCCCAGGGGGCAACCGATCAGCCCCAGCATTTT. The chain couples TRBV21-1 to TRBJ1-5; the table's TRBD1 call for D was not verified on the DNA. TRBV21-1 is annotated as a pseudogene. This CDR3 region has 16 residues.

The J gene is TRBJ1-5, the V gene TRBV7-9, with TRBD1 matching 8 bases. Trimming cost V 3 bases and J 4 bases; bases outside gene matches: 11. Germline CDR1 reads SEHNR; CDR2 reads FQNEAQ (reference sequence). This CDR3 contains 17 residues. CDR3 loop: CASSFYIGQGINQPQHF. The DNA of the CDR3 is TGTGCCAGCAGCTTTTACATTGGACAGGGCATTAATCAGCCCCAGCATTTT.

This sequence joins TRBV6-5 and TRBJ2-3; 13 nucleotides line up with TRBD2. V dropped 5 bases and J dropped 4; count of bases not matched to a gene: 3. Germline assignment: CDR1 MNHEY and CDR2 SVGAGI. The CDR3 extends over 15 amino acids. The CDR3 region is CASSQLAGGSDTQYF. As DNA, the CDR3 is TGTGCCAGCAGTCAACTAGCGGGAGGGTCAGATACGCAGTATTTT.

J is TRBJ1-2 and V is TRBV29-1, with D hard to call. Per germline, CDR1 SQVTM and CDR2 ANQGSEA. V lost 2 bases and J lost 8, with 9 bases in between. The CDR3 spans 11 residues. The CDR3 bases are TGCAGCGTTGAATCGCCAGAAGGCTACACCTTC. Residues: CSVESPEGYTF.

The chain employs TRBV10-3 and TRBJ2-1; TRBD1 aligns across 7 bases. Germline V CDR1 and CDR2: ENHRY, SYGVKD. The CDR3 is made up of 15 amino acids. Trimming cost V 0 bases and J 6 bases; bases outside gene matches: 5. This CDR3 reads CAISESRAGGNEQFF. CDR3 DNA: TGTGCCATCAGTGAGTCCAGGGCAGGGGGCAATGAGCAGTTCTTC.

The chain couples TRBV11-2 to TRBJ2-3; TRBD2 agrees at 10 bases. This CDR3 has 17 residues. Looked up from germline, CDR1 is SGHAT and CDR2 is FQNNGV. After removal of 5 bases from V and 5 bases from J, the junction contained 13 bases not matched to a gene. The chain's CDR3 is CASSHLGSLAGEDTQYF. The CDR3 DNA follows: TGTGCCAGCAGCCACCTAGGTTCTCTAGCGGGAGAAGATACGCAGTATTTT.

This rearrangement joins TRBV19 to TRBJ1-3; TRBD1 matches at 7 bases. This CDR3 has 16 residues. The J segment lost 2 bases and the V segment lost 3 bases, leaving 7 bases of the junction unmatched. Germline lookup yields CDR1 LNHDA and CDR2 SQIVND (reference sequence). The CDR3 protein is CASSMGWTGAGNTIYF. The CDR3 coding sequence is TGTGCCAGTAGTATGGGCTGGACAGGCGCTGGAAACACCATATATTTT.

This chain joins TRBV27 and TRBJ2-7, with 9 bases lining up with TRBD1. Germline-derived CDR1 and CDR2 are MNHEY and SMNVEV (reference sequence). This CDR3 comprises 17 residues. The CDR3 DNA reads as TGTGCCAGCAGTCGTAGATACCGGGACAGGGACTCCCACGAGCAGTACGTC. Translation: CASSRRYRDRDSHEQYV.

The chain carries TRBV15 and TRBJ2-7, with D perhaps matching TRBD1 (6 bases). Germline CDR1 LNHNV, CDR2 YYDKDF (reference sequence). Trimming left V 0 bases short and J 5 bases short, with 17 bases between. The CDR3 contains 16 residues. The CDR3 region has the DNA TGTGCCACCAGCAGAGATATCGGAGGTAGGGGGAACGAGCAGTACGTC. It translates to CATSRDIGGRGNEQYV.

The V call is TRBV5-1, the J call TRBJ1-1, with unresolved D. Between the trimmed V and J ends, which lost 2 bases and 1 base, there was a span of 6 bases. There are 13 residues in the CDR3. Per the germline V gene, CDR1 is SGHRS and CDR2 is YFSETQ. The CDR3 coding sequence is TGCGCCAGCAGCTTCGCGGGGAACACTGAAGCTTTCTTT. Translating it yields CASSFAGNTEAFF.

The rearrangement uses TRBV29-1 and TRBJ2-3, with 8 bases matching TRBD2. V lost 7 bases, J lost 0 bases, and 3 bases stayed unmatched. Per germline, CDR1 SQVTM and CDR2 ANQGSEA. This CDR3 is built from 13 residues. The CDR3 sequence: CSGTSLSTDTQYF. The CDR3 DNA is TGCAGCGGGACTAGCCTTAGCACAGATACGCAGTATTTT.